The source of this TCR beta chain is a study of cytotoxic CD8 clonotypes in ibrutinib-treated CLL. As for the study in general: Specimens for response were gathered following a median about a year of therapy, spanning 6 to 36.

V was shortened by 5 bases and J by 6 bases, with 8 bases between the two germline ends. CDR1 and CDR2 from the germline V gene are MGHRA and YSYEKL. The CDR3 contains 12 residues. The protocol was immunoSEQ multiplex PCR, while the TCRdb copy is restricted to in-frame clones and leaves out a portion. The repertoire includes over 200,000 clones, more than 70% of them detected once, and roughly 11% sits in the top ten. This clone has only a few counts. This sample comprised PBMCs, obtained after 12 months of ibrutinib treatment. The clonotype originates from a human donor with chronic lymphocytic leukemia. The chain joins TRBV4-1 to TRBJ2-1, with TRBD2 as a possible D gene (5 bases). The DNA of the CDR3 is TGCGCCAGCAGCGCACTAGTCAATGAGCAGTTCTTC. Its protein product is CASSALVNEQFF.